This T cell receptor beta chain was profiled in a study of CD8 T cells in Susac syndrome. V was pared by 6 bases and J by 1 base, with 9 bases between. The CDR3 is 13 residues long. It was with random hexamers that roughly 0.5 to 1 ug RNA was reverse transcribed. TCRdb itself ran the immunoSEQ multiplex PCR reads through MiXCR, one entry per CDR3 protein. The repertoire holds 110,000 or so distinct CDR3 sequences, around 92% seen once, with approximately 0.12% in the top ten. This receptor was obtained from a human donor in good health. V gene TRBV12-3 or TRBV12-4 combines with J gene TRBJ1-1; D gene ambiguous. Sequences were obtained from CD8+ T cells from PBMCs. This CDR3 reads CASSRRANTEAFF. The CDR3 DNA reads as TGTGCCAGCAGCCGAAGGGCGAACACTGAAGCTTTCTTT.